These 19 T cell receptor beta chains were sequenced from one sample in a study of T cells in Graves' hyperthyroidism and ophthalmopathy. Using RNA transcripts as the source, TCR beta CDR3 regions were amplified. A set of HTBI primers served as the primers for a first-round RT-PCR of the TCR CDR3. TCRdb fed the multiplex PCR reads into MiXCR, producing one record per CDR3 protein. Here the sample spans around 270,000 distinct CDR3 sequences, around 20% being singletons. The sequenced sample was blood. These receptors all stem from a man between 45 and 60 years old with Graves' ophthalmopathy.

This clonotype was seen a few times. This chain links TRBV6-1 with TRBJ2-1; 7 nucleotides line up with TRBD1. Germline values: CDR1 MNHNS, CDR2 SASEGT. The CDR3 sequence is 15 residues long. Germline trimming cut 6 bases from V and 2 bases from J; bases unmatched to any gene: 7. As DNA, the CDR3 is TGTGCCAGCAGATTGACAGGGCTGACCTACAATGAGCAGTTCTTC. The encoded protein is CASRLTGLTYNEQFF.

The J gene is TRBJ1-5, the V gene TRBV15; no reliable D call. This CDR3 comprises 13 residues. Deletions cut 0 bases from V and 5 bases from J, with 5 bases between. CDR1 and CDR2 from the germline V gene are LNHNV and YYDKDF (reference sequence). CDR3 loop: CATSRDRDQPQHF. Here the CDR3 DNA reads TGTGCCACCAGCAGAGATAGGGATCAGCCCCAGCATTTT.

This sequence joins TRBV5-1 and TRBJ1-1; a possible D gene is TRBD1 (5 bases). V was clipped by 1 base and J by 8 bases, with 12 bases between them. Germline lookup yields CDR1 SGHRS and CDR2 YFSETQ. The CDR3 extends over 13 amino acids. The CDR3: CASSLKFGGEAFF. In DNA form, the CDR3 reads TGCGCCAGCAGCTTGAAGTTCGGGGGGGAAGCTTTCTTT.

The rearrangement links TRBV6-1 to TRBJ1-4; tentatively, D is TRBD1 (5 bases). Trimming left V 4 bases short and J 5 bases short, with 14 bases between. CDR3 length equals 15 residues. Germline V lookup: CDR1 MNHNS, CDR2 SASEGT. DNA of the CDR3: TGTGCCAGCAGTGCCTCGACCCACAGGAATGAAAAACTGTTTTTT. Translated: CASSASTHRNEKLFF.

There are many counts of this clonotype. The gene calls are TRBV5-1 and TRBJ1-2; D perhaps matches TRBD1 (5 bases). Germline V gene lookup returns CDR1 SGHRS and CDR2 YFSETQ. V dropped 5 bases and J dropped 3 bases, with 11 bases sitting between them. CDR3 length: 13 residues. CDR3 amino acids: CASRMTDHYGYTF. DNA for the CDR3: TGCGCCAGCAGAATGACAGATCACTATGGCTACACCTTC.

This clonotype has at least ten counts. V and J are TRBV20-1 and TRBJ2-6; D is possibly TRBD1 (6 bases). The V gene lost 5 bases and the J gene lost 0 bases, with 17 bases spanning the gap. CDR1 is DFQATT, CDR2 SNEGSKA, per germline (reference sequence). This CDR3 spans 17 amino acids. CDR3 nucleotides: TGCAGTGCTCAGCCCCAGGGGTGGGGCTCTGGGGCCAACGTCCTGACTTTC. It specifies CSAQPQGWGSGANVLTF.

This clonotype has a count of ten or more. The J gene is TRBJ1-1, the V gene TRBV20-1; D possibly corresponds to TRBD1 (6 bases). The CDR3 loop spans 13 amino acids. V lost 0 bases and J lost 3, with 8 bases in between. From germline, CDR1 is DFQATT and CDR2 SNEGSKA (reference sequence). CDR3 sequence (DNA): TGCAGTGCTAGAGAGGACAGCCACACTGAAGCTTTCTTT. It translates to CSAREDSHTEAFF.

CDR3 in amino acids: CASRPTGRGEKLFF. The CDR3 nucleotides are TGCGCCAGCAGACCGACAGGGAGGGGTGAAAAACTGTTTTTT. The V gene is TRBV5-1, the J gene TRBJ1-4, with TRBD1 matching 7 bases. CDR3 length: 14 amino acids. Germline V lookup: CDR1 SGHRS, CDR2 YFSETQ. V dropped 5 bases and J dropped 7; count of bases not matched to a gene: 8.

This clonotype occurred many times. This sequence joins TRBV15 and TRBJ2-5; the D gene is possibly TRBD2 (6 bases). The germline V and J ends were trimmed by 3 bases and 4 bases, with 15 bases remaining between them. CDR3 length: 15 residues. Germline V lookup: CDR1 LNHNV, CDR2 YYDKDF (reference sequence). CDR3 loop: CATSRSGGDLETQYF. The CDR3 DNA reads TGTGCCACCAGCAGGTCCGGCGGGGACCTAGAGACCCAGTACTTC.

CDR3 residues: CASSPGQANEKLFF. In DNA form, the CDR3 reads TGTGCCAGCTCACCGGGACAGGCTAATGAAAAACTGTTTTTT. The chain couples TRBV18 to TRBJ1-4; 8 bases are shared with TRBD1. The V gene's germline CDR1 is KGHSH and CDR2 LQKENI. This CDR3 has 14 residues. Trimming removed 3 bases from V and 3 bases from J; junction bases left unmatched: 0.

In this sample, this clonotype turned up many times. The chain links TRBV20-1 to TRBJ1-5, with a weak D call TRBD1 (5 bases). Trimming removed 6 bases at V and 3 bases at J, with 18 bases between. The V gene's germline CDR1 is DFQATT and CDR2 SNEGSKA (reference sequence). The CDR3 is 15 residues long. In DNA form, the CDR3 reads TGCAGTGCCCCCCCGGGGGAGGGGTTCAATCAGCCCCAGCATTTT. Amino acids: CSAPPGEGFNQPQHF.

In this sample, this clonotype turned up many times. The chain joins TRBV5-1 to TRBJ2-7, with 13 bases identical to TRBD2. This CDR3 comprises 14 residues. Germline values: CDR1 SGHRS, CDR2 YFSETQ. The V gene end was trimmed by 6 bases and the J gene end by 3 bases; junction bases not matched to a gene: 3. CDR3 loop: CASTRTSGSYEQYF. The CDR3 nucleotides read TGCGCCAGCACACGGACTAGCGGGAGCTACGAGCAGTACTTC.

The chain couples TRBV24-1 to TRBJ1-4, with 8 bases matching TRBD1. This CDR3 has 14 amino acids. Germline loops: CDR1 KGHDR, CDR2 SFDVKD. J was trimmed by 9 bases and V by 3 bases; bases with no gene match: 5. The CDR3 here is CATSDPGTGKKLFF. CDR3 sequence (DNA): TGTGCCACCAGTGATCCGGGGACAGGCAAAAAACTGTTTTTT.

This clonotype was seen a handful of times. The CDR3 coding sequence is TGTGCCAGCAGCCGCGCCGTGGGGGAGGGCGAGCAGTACTTC. It codes for CASSRAVGEGEQYF. V is TRBV7-3 and J is TRBJ2-7, with 7 nucleotides matching TRBD2. J was trimmed by 6 bases and V by 5 bases; bases with no gene match: 10. Germline CDR1 is SGHTA and CDR2 is FQGTGA. The CDR3 spans 14 residues.

Concerning this clonotype: A much larger clone lies one base from this, so it may be a read error. This sequence joins TRBV7-9 and TRBJ1-1; D is perhaps TRBD1 (5 bases). Trimming left V 5 bases short and J 5 bases short, with 21 bases between. Germline CDR1 SEHNR, CDR2 FQNEAQ (reference sequence). This CDR3 contains 16 residues. The CDR3 protein is CASSTGHVIGGTEAFF. The DNA for the CDR3 is TGTGCCAGCAGCACCGGACATGTGATAGGTGGAACTGAAGCTTTCTTT.

This clonotype showed up many times. The rearrangement links TRBV3-1 to TRBJ1-2, with 7 nucleotides matching TRBD1. Germline V lookup: CDR1 LGHDT, CDR2 YNNKEL (reference sequence). V lost 4 bases and J lost 4; bases outside the gene matches: 6. The length of the CDR3 is 14 residues. The CDR3, as DNA: TGTGCCAGCAGCCCGCCAGGGACAGTCTATGGCTACACCTTC. Translated: CASSPPGTVYGYTF.

In regard to this clonotype: A much larger clone differs by one base, so this may be a read error. The rearrangement uses TRBV7-8 and TRBJ2-1, with D possibly matching TRBD2 (6 bases). The CDR3 length is 12 residues. V lost 8 bases and J lost 9, with 14 bases in between. Germline V CDR1 and CDR2: SGHVS, FQNEAQ. The DNA of the CDR3 is TGTGCCAGCCTCCGGACTAATGGTGAGCAGTTCTTC. This codes for CASLRTNGEQFF.

This clonotype was detected only once. J is TRBJ2-7 and V is TRBV19; 8 bases line up with TRBD1. This CDR3 region has 15 residues. Germline V lookup: CDR1 LNHDA, CDR2 SQIVND (reference sequence). The junction had 7 bases not matched to a gene; V was cut back by 5 bases and J by 1 base. The CDR3 sequence is CASSVTGELSYEQYF. In DNA form, the CDR3 reads TGTGCCAGTAGTGTGACAGGGGAACTTTCCTACGAGCAGTACTTC.

Worth noting for this clonotype: This could be a read error, since a much larger clone is one nucleotide away. The V and J genes are TRBV3-1 and TRBJ2-2, with TRBD1 identical over 8 bases. The CDR3 has 14 amino acids. Germline CDR1 LGHDT, CDR2 YNNKEL (reference sequence). With V trimmed by 5 bases and J by 6 bases, 5 bases remained unmatched. For the CDR3, the DNA is TGTGCCAGCAGCTACGGACAGGGTCCCGGGGAGCTGTTTTTT. Protein: CASSYGQGPGELFF.